Presented here are 24 T cell receptor beta chains from one specimen sequenced in a study of T cells after yellow fever vaccination. TCRdb passed the 5' RACE reads through MiXCR, listing each CDR3 protein once. Seen here are 300,000 to 400,000 distinct CDR3 sequences, approximately 3.9% observed once, and the top ten hold less than 25%. The sequenced sample was PBMCs, obtained 5 days after the yellow fever booster vaccination. Receptors originate from a man aged 18 to 30 who received the YFV17D yellow fever vaccine.

This clonotype was recorded many times. The V gene is TRBV7-2, the J gene TRBJ1-5; perhaps TRBD1 as D (5 bases). The CDR3 consists of 14 residues. Trimming took 4 bases from V and 6 from J, leaving 13 bases between them. Germline V gene data show CDR1 as SGHTA and CDR2 as FQGNSA. CDR3 loop: CASSSRGGSQPQHF. The CDR3 nucleotides are TGTGCCAGCAGCTCCCGGGGGGGAAGTCAGCCCCAGCATTTT. Supplemented by reference TRBV7-2 and TRBJ1-5, the full variable domain reads GAGVSQSPSNKVTEKGKDVELRCDPISGHTALYWYRQSLGQGLEFLIYFQGNSAPDKSGLPSDRFSAERTGGSVSTLTIQRTQQEDSAVYLCASSSRGGSQPQHFGDGTRLSIL.

This clonotype was seen a handful of times. The V call is TRBV7-2, the J call TRBJ2-7, with D perhaps given as TRBD1 or TRBD2 (5 bases each). V was trimmed by 1 base and J by 0 bases, leaving 10 bases between them. CDR3 length: 15 amino acids. Germline CDR1 and CDR2: SGHTA and FQGNSA. The CDR3 DNA follows: TGTGCCAGCAGCTTAGGAGAAGGGACCTCCTACGAGCAGTACTTC. Translated: CASSLGEGTSYEQYF. Drawing the rest from reference TRBV7-2 and TRBJ2-7, the complete variable domain is GAGVSQSPSNKVTEKGKDVELRCDPISGHTALYWYRQSLGQGLEFLIYFQGNSAPDKSGLPSDRFSAERTGGSVSTLTIQRTQQEDSAVYLCASSLGEGTSYEQYFGPGTRLTVT.

This clonotype occurred many times. This chain connects TRBV20-1 to TRBJ2-7; 9 nucleotides agree with TRBD1. V gave up 5 bases and J gave up 4 bases; unmatched junction bases: 3. Germline assignment: CDR1 DFQATT and CDR2 SNEGSKA (reference sequence). CDR3 size: 12 residues. CDR3 protein: CSARDREYEQYF. In DNA, the CDR3 is TGCAGTGCTCGGGACAGGGAGTACGAGCAGTACTTC.

The J gene is TRBJ2-7, the V gene TRBV12-3 or TRBV12-4, with D possibly being TRBD2 (5 bases). CDR3 length equals 13 residues. V was clipped by 7 bases and J by 7 bases, with 17 bases between them. The CDR3 reads CASTEQESGEQYF. CDR3 coding DNA: TGTGCCAGCACGGAGCAGGAATCGGGAGAGCAGTACTTC.

In its sample, this clonotype was seen many times. This sequence joins TRBV5-1 and TRBJ1-1; D unclear. CDR1 and CDR2 (germline): SGHRS, YFSETQ. The CDR3 is 14 amino acids. The ends were cut back, 0 bases at V and 3 bases at J, with 9 bases in the middle. The CDR3 region has the DNA TGCGCCAGCAGCTTGGCCTTGCGGGACACTGAAGCTTTCTTT. Translated, it gives CASSLALRDTEAFF.

This clonotype was seen at least ten times. J is TRBJ2-7 and V is TRBV7-2; TRBD2 is a possible D gene (5 bases). Trimming stripped 5 bases from V and 5 bases from J, with 16 bases between. The germline V gene has CDR1 SGHTA and CDR2 FQGNSA. The CDR3 extends over 14 amino acids. This CDR3 reads CASSTHGNSNEQYF. The CDR3 nucleotides are TGTGCCAGCAGCACCCACGGGAATTCGAACGAGCAGTACTTC. Filled out from reference TRBV7-2 and TRBJ2-7, the complete variable domain reads GAGVSQSPSNKVTEKGKDVELRCDPISGHTALYWYRQSLGQGLEFLIYFQGNSAPDKSGLPSDRFSAERTGGSVSTLTIQRTQQEDSAVYLCASSTHGNSNEQYFGPGTRLTVT.

The chain uses TRBV4-3 and TRBJ2-2; TRBD1 matches at 8 bases. The CDR3 is made up of 16 amino acids. Per the germline V gene, CDR1 is LGHNA and CDR2 is YSLEER. V lost 4 bases and J lost 3; bases outside the gene matches: 7. The CDR3, as DNA: TGCGCCAGCAGCCTACTGGACAGGGCCGACACCGGGGAGCTGTTTTTT. It encodes CASSLLDRADTGELFF.

The chain is built from TRBV6-2 or TRBV6-3 and TRBJ2-4; D remains ambiguous. CDR1 and CDR2 (germline): MNHEY, SVGEGT. The ends were cut back, 0 bases at V and 0 bases at J, with 6 bases in the middle. This CDR3 is 15 amino acids long. The CDR3 is CASSYSRLAKNIQYF. As DNA, the CDR3 is TGTGCCAGCAGTTACTCACGACTAGCCAAAAACATTCAGTACTTC.

The genes are TRBV6-2 or TRBV6-3 and TRBJ2-5; the D gene is possibly TRBD1 (6 bases). CDR3 size: 15 residues. Between the trimmed V and J ends, which lost 6 bases and 5 bases, there was a span of 19 bases. CDR1 is MNHEY, CDR2 SVGEGT, per germline. DNA for the CDR3: TGTGCCAGCAGAGACACAGGGCTGGGTAGGGAGACCCAGTACTTC. It encodes CASRDTGLGRETQYF.

This clonotype was seen many times. V is TRBV23-1 and J is TRBJ2-7, with TRBD2 matching 12 bases. TRBV23-1 has ORF status, its function being uncertain. The trim removed 7 bases at V and 4 bases at J, leaving 8 bases unmatched. CDR3 length: 15 residues. CDR3 amino acids: CASILPTSGGYEQYF. The CDR3 DNA sequence: TGCGCCAGCATCCTGCCGACTAGCGGGGGTTACGAGCAGTACTTC.

This chain joins TRBV5-1 and TRBJ2-5; 10 nucleotides match TRBD2. V dropped 2 bases and J dropped 2; count of bases not matched to a gene: 9. Germline V gives CDR1 SGHRS, CDR2 YFSETQ. This CDR3 region has 17 residues. In DNA, the CDR3 is TGCGCCAGCAGCTTCGGACTAGCGGAGACCATACAAGAGACCCAGTACTTC. Protein: CASSFGLAETIQETQYF.

This clonotype was found many times. The gene calls are TRBV6-4 and TRBJ2-3; TRBD1 aligns across 10 bases. Germline V gives CDR1 MRHNA, CDR2 SNTAGT. With V trimmed by 6 bases and J by 6 bases, 6 bases remained unmatched. The CDR3 has 14 amino acids. This CDR3 reads CASSETGGADTQYF. Written as DNA, the CDR3 is TGTGCCAGCAGCGAGACAGGGGGCGCGGATACGCAGTATTTT.

The chain has TRBV4-1 and TRBJ2-2; the D gene is possibly TRBD1 (5 bases). V lost 8 bases, J lost 3 bases, and 10 bases lay in between. CDR1 is MGHRA and CDR2 is YSYEKL in the germline V gene. This CDR3 has 13 amino acids. This CDR3 is CASDQGDTGELFF. The CDR3 DNA reads as TGCGCCAGCGACCAAGGGGACACCGGGGAGCTGTTTTTT.

The rearrangement joins TRBV15 to TRBJ2-1; 7 bases fit TRBD1. J lost 10 bases, V lost 4 bases, and 10 bases had no gene match. The CDR3 is made up of 14 amino acids. In germline, CDR1 is LNHNV, CDR2 YYDKDF (reference sequence). The CDR3 loop reads CATSIPTQDREQFF. Written as DNA, the CDR3 is TGTGCCACCAGCATCCCCACGCAGGACAGGGAGCAGTTCTTC.

This chain joins TRBV4-1 and TRBJ1-2; D gene unclear. The CDR3 runs 16 residues. Trimming removed 0 bases at V and 1 base at J, with 12 bases between. The germline gives CDR1 MGHRA, CDR2 YSYEKL. The CDR3 loop is CASSQDAGPNNYGYTF. The DNA for the CDR3 is TGCGCCAGCAGCCAAGATGCCGGACCTAATAACTATGGCTACACCTTC.

This clonotype has only a few counts. This rearrangement joins TRBV24-1 to TRBJ1-1; maybe TRBD1 (6 bases). Trimming cost V 12 bases and J 7 bases, with 20 bases left between them. The V gene's germline CDR1 is KGHDR and CDR2 SFDVKD. The CDR3 sequence is 13 residues long. CDR3 sequence: CAPLGQGSGEAFF. The CDR3, as DNA: TGTGCCCCCCTCGGGCAGGGGAGCGGTGAAGCTTTCTTT.

Many counts were recorded for this clonotype. This chain uses TRBV12-3 or TRBV12-4 with TRBJ2-3; D unclear. The CDR3 sequence is 14 residues long. Trimming took 6 bases from V and 2 from J, leaving 12 bases between them. The CDR3 sequence is CASRAVADTDTQYF. The CDR3 coding sequence is TGTGCCAGCAGGGCGGTGGCGGACACAGATACGCAGTATTTT.

In this sample, this clonotype turned up a few times. The chain carries TRBV12-3 or TRBV12-4 and TRBJ1-5, with TRBD1 matching over 11 bases. The J segment lost 6 bases and the V segment lost 7 bases, leaving 8 bases of the junction unmatched. The CDR3 consists of 15 residues. Here the CDR3 reads CASTVGQGAFQPQHF. Written as DNA, the CDR3 is TGTGCCAGCACCGTCGGACAGGGGGCCTTTCAGCCCCAGCATTTT.

This clonotype appeared a few times. The chain couples TRBV4-3 to TRBJ2-3; no reliable D call. The V and J ends lost 0 bases and 4 bases respectively, with 11 bases between them. Germline values: CDR1 LGHNA, CDR2 YSLEER. The CDR3 sequence is 15 residues long. CDR3 sequence (DNA): TGCGCCAGCAGCCAAGACGTGGTTAGGGCAGATACGCAGTATTTT. Amino acid sequence: CASSQDVVRADTQYF.

The gene calls are TRBV3-1 and TRBJ1-2; D is perhaps TRBD1 (6 bases). The length of the CDR3 is 14 residues. V lost 6 bases and J 3 bases, leaving 14 bases between the germline ends. Germline V gene sequence: CDR1 LGHDT, CDR2 YNNKEL (reference sequence). The CDR3 spells CASSQQGTDYGYTF. The CDR3 DNA sequence: TGTGCCAGCAGTCAGCAGGGGACCGACTATGGCTACACCTTC.

The V call is TRBV12-3 or TRBV12-4, the J call TRBJ1-5; possibly TRBD1 for D (6 bases). This CDR3 is built from 15 residues. Trimming removed 6 bases from V and 5 bases from J, with 17 bases in between. The CDR3 spells CASSPQGYTDQPQHF. The CDR3 nucleotides are TGTGCCAGCAGCCCTCAGGGGTACACTGATCAGCCCCAGCATTTT.

V is TRBV11-1 and J is TRBJ2-7; D may be TRBD1 (5 bases). Germline-derived CDR1 and CDR2 are SGHAT and FQDESV (reference sequence). The CDR3 covers 13 residues. The ends were cut back, 3 bases at V and 2 bases at J, with 8 bases in the middle. CDR3 sequence reads: CASSLDTTYEQYV. CDR3 in DNA: TGTGCCAGCAGCTTGGACACAACCTACGAGCAGTACGTC.

This clonotype was seen ten or more times. The chain carries TRBV12-3 or TRBV12-4 and TRBJ2-3; D tentatively fits TRBD1 or TRBD2 (5 bases each). V lost 6 bases and J lost 9, with 10 bases in between. The CDR3 covers 11 residues. CDR3: CASRQWDTQYF. The CDR3 bases are TGTGCCAGCAGGCAGTGGGACACGCAGTATTTT.

The J gene is TRBJ1-5, the V gene TRBV5-4; 9 bases fit TRBD1. After removal of 0 bases from V and 5 bases from J, the junction contained 12 bases not matched to a gene. This CDR3 region has 18 residues. Germline CDR1 SGHNT, CDR2 YYREEE (reference sequence). The CDR3 reads CASSLAGVPTGGDQPQHF. In DNA form, the CDR3 reads TGTGCCAGCAGCTTGGCAGGGGTCCCTACAGGGGGCGATCAGCCCCAGCATTTT.